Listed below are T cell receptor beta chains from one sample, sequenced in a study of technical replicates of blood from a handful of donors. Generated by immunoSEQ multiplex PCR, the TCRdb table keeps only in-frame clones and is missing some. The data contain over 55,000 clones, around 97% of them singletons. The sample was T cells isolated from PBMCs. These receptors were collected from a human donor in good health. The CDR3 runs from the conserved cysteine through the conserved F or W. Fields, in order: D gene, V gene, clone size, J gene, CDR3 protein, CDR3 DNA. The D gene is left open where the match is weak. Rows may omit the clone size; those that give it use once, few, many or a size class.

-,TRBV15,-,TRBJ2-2,CATSRAQANTGELFF,TGTGCCACCAGCAGGGCACAGGCGAACACCGGGGAGCTGTTTTTT
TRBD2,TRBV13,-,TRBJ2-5,CASSPTRTSGSFSAQYF,TGTGCCAGCAGCCCCACCCGGACTAGCGGGAGCTTCAGTGCCCAGTACTTC
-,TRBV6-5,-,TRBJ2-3,CASSYGGMADTQYF,TGTGCCAGCAGTTACGGGGGCATGGCAGATACGCAGTATTTT
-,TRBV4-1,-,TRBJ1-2,CASSPDGGPVYGYTF,TGCGCCAGCAGCCCCGACGGGGGACCTGTCTATGGCTACACCTTC
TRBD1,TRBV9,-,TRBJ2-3,CASSSRQGAWDTQYF,TGTGCCAGCAGCTCACGACAGGGGGCGTGGGATACGCAGTATTTT
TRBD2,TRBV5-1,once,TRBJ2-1,CASSLGNSGGLYNEQFF,TGCGCCAGCAGCTTGGGAAACAGCGGGGGCCTTTACAATGAGCAGTTCTTC
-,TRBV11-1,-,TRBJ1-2,CASSFQGLSGYTF,TGTGCCAGCAGCTTTCAGGGTCTCTCTGGCTACACCTTC
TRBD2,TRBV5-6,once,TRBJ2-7,CASSPIAGGSYEQYF,TGTGCCAGCAGCCCTATCGCGGGAGGTTCCTACGAGCAGTACTTC
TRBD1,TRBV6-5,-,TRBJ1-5,CASSRAQGGRGPQHF,TGTGCCAGCAGCCGCGCCCAGGGGGGCAGGGGGCCCCAGCATTTT
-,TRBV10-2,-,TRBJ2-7,CAIKWGLEQYF,TGCGCCATCAAATGGGGGCTAGAGCAGTACTTC
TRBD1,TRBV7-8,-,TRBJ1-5,CASSLGQGAQQPQHF,TGTGCCAGCAGCTTAGGACAGGGGGCTCAGCAGCCCCAGCATTTT
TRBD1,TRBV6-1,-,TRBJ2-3,CASRRQGSDTQYF,TGTGCCAGCCGAAGACAGGGGTCAGATACGCAGTATTTT
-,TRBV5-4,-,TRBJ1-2,CASSLDTGAGGYTF,TGTGCCAGCAGCTTGGATACAGGCGCGGGGGGCTACACCTTC
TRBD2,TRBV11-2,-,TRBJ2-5,CASSLMPGTSGKETQYF,TGTGCCAGCAGCTTAATGCCCGGGACTAGCGGGAAAGAGACCCAGTACTTC
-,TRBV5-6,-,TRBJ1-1,CASSLDFGHRTGEAFF,TGTGCCAGCAGCTTGGATTTCGGACACAGAACAGGTGAAGCTTTCTTT
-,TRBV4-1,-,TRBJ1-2,CASSGALGDYGYTF,TGCGCCAGCAGCGGAGCACTCGGTGACTATGGCTACACCTTC
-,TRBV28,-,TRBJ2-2,CASSTGGNTGELFF,TGTGCCAGCAGTACCGGTGGGAACACCGGGGAGCTGTTTTTT
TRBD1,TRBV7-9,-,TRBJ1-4,CASSLPGQGNEKLFF,TGTGCCAGCAGCCTCCCGGGACAGGGGAATGAAAAACTGTTTTTT
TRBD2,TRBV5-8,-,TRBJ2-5,CASGKAGTSHWETQYF,TGTGCCAGCGGGAAAGCCGGGACTAGCCATTGGGAGACCCAGTACTTC
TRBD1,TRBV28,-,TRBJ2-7,CASSSTGTGGSEQYF,TGTGCCAGCAGTTCGACCGGGACAGGGGGCTCCGAGCAGTACTTC
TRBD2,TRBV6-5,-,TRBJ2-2,CASRSGTIETGELFF,TGTGCCAGCAGGTCCGGGACTATAGAAACCGGGGAGCTGTTTTTT
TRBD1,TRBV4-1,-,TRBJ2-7,CASSLGQGPSYEQYF,TGCGCCAGCAGCCTTGGACAGGGACCATCCTACGAGCAGTACTTC
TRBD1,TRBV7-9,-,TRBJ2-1,CASSFWTGVGNEQFF,TGTGCCAGCAGCTTCTGGACAGGGGTAGGCAATGAGCAGTTCTTC
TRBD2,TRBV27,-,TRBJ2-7,CASREAGLYYEQYF,TGTGCCAGCAGAGAAGCGGGACTGTACTACGAGCAGTACTTC
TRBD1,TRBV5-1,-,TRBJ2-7,CASTGTGNFYEQYF,TGCGCCAGCACCGGGACAGGGAATTTCTACGAGCAGTACTTC
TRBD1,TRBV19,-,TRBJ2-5,CASSRGQGIGETQYF,TGTGCCAGTAGTAGAGGACAGGGAATCGGAGAGACCCAGTACTTC
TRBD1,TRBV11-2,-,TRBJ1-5,CASSTGQGSAPQHF,TGTGCCAGCAGCACCGGACAGGGGAGTGCGCCCCAGCATTTT
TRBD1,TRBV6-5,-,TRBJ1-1,CASSYRTGGTEAFF,TGTGCCAGCAGTTACCGGACAGGGGGCACTGAAGCTTTCTTT
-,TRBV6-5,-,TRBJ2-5,CASSYRLWPDLETQYF,TGTGCCAGCAGTTACCGCCTGTGGCCCGATCTGGAGACCCAGTACTTC
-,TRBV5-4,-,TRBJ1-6,CASSLGRGYPNSPLHF,TGTGCCAGCAGCTTGGGCCGGGGGTACCCTAATTCACCCCTCCACTTT
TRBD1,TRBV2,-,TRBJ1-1,CARLDRDQMNTEAFF,TGTGCCAGACTGGACAGGGATCAAATGAACACTGAAGCTTTCTTT
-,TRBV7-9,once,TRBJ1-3,CASSLGEVLSGNTIYF,TGTGCCAGCAGCTTAGGTGAGGTCCTCTCTGGAAACACCATATATTTT
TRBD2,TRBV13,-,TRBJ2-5,CASSLVAGGRETQYF,TGTGCCAGCAGCTTAGTGGCGGGGGGCAGGGAGACCCAGTACTTC
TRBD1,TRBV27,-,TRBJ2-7,CASSLSGRQGWSYEQYF,TGTGCCAGCAGTTTATCGGGTAGACAGGGGTGGTCCTACGAGCAGTACTTC
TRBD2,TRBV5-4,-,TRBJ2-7,CASSVRLAGEGYEQYF,TGTGCCAGCAGCGTGAGACTAGCGGGAGAAGGCTACGAGCAGTACTTC
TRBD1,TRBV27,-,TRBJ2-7,CASSLGQGPYEQYF,TGTGCCAGCAGTTTGGGACAGGGCCCCTACGAGCAGTACTTC
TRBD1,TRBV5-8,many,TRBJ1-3,CASSFDRGSGTGNTIYF,TGTGCCAGCAGTTTCGACAGGGGAAGCGGGACTGGAAACACCATATATTTT
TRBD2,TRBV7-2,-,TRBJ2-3,CASSAGLAGRTDTQYF,TGTGCCAGCAGCGCCGGACTAGCGGGGCGAACAGATACGCAGTATTTT
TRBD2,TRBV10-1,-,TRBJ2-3,CASKTSDRTDTQYF,TGCGCCAGCAAGACTAGCGATAGGACAGATACGCAGTATTTT
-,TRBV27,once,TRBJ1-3,CASSFGRGNTIYF,TGTGCCAGCAGTTTCGGCAGGGGTAACACCATATATTTT
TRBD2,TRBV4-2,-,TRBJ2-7,CASSQEVSSGGYEQYF,TGTGCCAGCAGCCAAGAGGTTTCGAGCGGGGGGTACGAGCAGTACTTC
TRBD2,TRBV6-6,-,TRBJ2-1,CASSGPVGGQRQFF,TGTGCCAGCAGTGGGCCGGTGGGAGGGCAGAGGCAGTTCTTC
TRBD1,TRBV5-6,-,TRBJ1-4,CASSLWGQSGEKLFF,TGTGCCAGCAGCTTGTGGGGACAGTCAGGGGAAAAACTGTTTTTT
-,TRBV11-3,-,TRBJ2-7,CASSLSPSSYEQYF,TGTGCCAGCAGCTTATCCCCCAGTTCCTACGAGCAGTACTTC
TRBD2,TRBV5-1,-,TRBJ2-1,CASSLAPGLAGSWRQFF,TGCGCCAGCAGCTTGGCACCGGGACTAGCGGGTTCATGGAGGCAGTTCTTC
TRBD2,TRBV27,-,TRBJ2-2,CASSWAVAGTSGELFF,TGTGCCAGCAGCTGGGCCGTAGCGGGGACTTCCGGGGAGCTGTTTTTT
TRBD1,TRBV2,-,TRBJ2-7,CASMQDRESYEQYF,TGTGCCAGCATGCAGGACAGGGAAAGTTACGAGCAGTACTTC
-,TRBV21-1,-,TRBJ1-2,CASSDHGKGAAAYYGYTF,TGTGCCAGCAGCGACCACGGGAAGGGAGCCGCGGCTTACTATGGCTACACCTTC